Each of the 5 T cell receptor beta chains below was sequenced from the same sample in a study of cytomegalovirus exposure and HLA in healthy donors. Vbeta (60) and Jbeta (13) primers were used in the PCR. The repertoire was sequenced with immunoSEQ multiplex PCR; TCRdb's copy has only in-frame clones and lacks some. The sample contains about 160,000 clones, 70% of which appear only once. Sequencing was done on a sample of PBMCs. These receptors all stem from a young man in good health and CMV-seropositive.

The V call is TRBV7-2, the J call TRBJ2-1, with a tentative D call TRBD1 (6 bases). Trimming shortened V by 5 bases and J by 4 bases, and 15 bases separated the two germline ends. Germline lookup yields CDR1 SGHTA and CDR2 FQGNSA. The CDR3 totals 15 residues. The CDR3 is CASSPRGTAYNEQFF. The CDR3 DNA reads TGTGCCAGCAGCCCCAGGGGAACAGCTTACAATGAGCAGTTCTTC. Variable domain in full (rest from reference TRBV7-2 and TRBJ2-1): GAGVSQSPSNKVTEKGKDVELRCDPISGHTALYWYRQSLGQGLEFLIYFQGNSAPDKSGLPSDRFSAERTGGSVSTLTIQRTQQEDSAVYLCASSPRGTAYNEQFFGPGTRLTVL.

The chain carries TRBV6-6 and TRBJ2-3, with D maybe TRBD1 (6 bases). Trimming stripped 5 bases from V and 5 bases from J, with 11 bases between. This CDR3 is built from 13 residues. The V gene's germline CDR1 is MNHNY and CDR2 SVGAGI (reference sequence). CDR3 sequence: CASSPQGRDTQYF. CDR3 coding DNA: TGTGCCAGCAGTCCACAGGGTCGAGATACGCAGTATTTT.

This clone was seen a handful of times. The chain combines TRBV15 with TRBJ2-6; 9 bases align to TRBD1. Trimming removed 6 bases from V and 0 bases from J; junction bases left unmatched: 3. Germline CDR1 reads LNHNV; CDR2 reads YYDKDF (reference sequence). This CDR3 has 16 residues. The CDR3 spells CATSGTGNSGANVLTF. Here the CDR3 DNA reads TGTGCCACCAGTGGGACAGGGAACTCTGGGGCCAACGTCCTGACTTTC.

Written as DNA, the CDR3 is TGCGCCATCCGTCAGGGACAGTTGAACACCGGGGAGCTGTTTTTT. This sequence encodes CAIRQGQLNTGELFF. The chain employs TRBV10-2 and TRBJ2-2; 7 bases line up with TRBD1. Germline CDR1 is WSHSY and CDR2 is SAAADI. CDR3 size: 15 residues. Germline trimming cut 10 bases from V and 1 base from J; bases unmatched to any gene: 9.

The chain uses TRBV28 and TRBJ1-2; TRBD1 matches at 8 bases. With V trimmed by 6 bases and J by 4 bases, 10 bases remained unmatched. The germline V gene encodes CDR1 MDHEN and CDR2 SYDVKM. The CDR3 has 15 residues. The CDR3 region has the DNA TGTGCCAGCAGGATCCCGGGACAGGAGTTCTATGGCTACACCTTC. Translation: CASRIPGQEFYGYTF.